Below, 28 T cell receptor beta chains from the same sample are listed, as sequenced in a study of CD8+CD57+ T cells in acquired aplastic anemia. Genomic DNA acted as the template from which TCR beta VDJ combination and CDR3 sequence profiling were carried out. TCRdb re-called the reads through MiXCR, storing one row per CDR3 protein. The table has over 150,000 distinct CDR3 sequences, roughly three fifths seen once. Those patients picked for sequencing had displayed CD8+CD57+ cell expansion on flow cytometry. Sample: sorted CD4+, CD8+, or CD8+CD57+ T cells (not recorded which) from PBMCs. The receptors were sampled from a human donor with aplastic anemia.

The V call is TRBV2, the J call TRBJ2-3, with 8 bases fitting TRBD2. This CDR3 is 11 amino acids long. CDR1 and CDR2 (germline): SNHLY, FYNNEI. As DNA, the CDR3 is TGTGCGCTCGGGGGGGTAGATACGCAGTATTTT. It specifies CALGGVDTQYF.

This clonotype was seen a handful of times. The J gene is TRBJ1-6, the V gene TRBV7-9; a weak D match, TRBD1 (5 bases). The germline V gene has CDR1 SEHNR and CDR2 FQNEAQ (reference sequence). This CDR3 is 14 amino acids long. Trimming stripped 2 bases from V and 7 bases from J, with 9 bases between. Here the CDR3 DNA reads TGTGCCAGCAGCTTAAGCAGGGAAAATTCACCCCTCCACTTT. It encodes CASSLSRENSPLHF. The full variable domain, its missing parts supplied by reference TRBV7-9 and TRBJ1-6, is DTGVSQNPRHKITKRGQNVTFRCDPISEHNRLYWYRQTLGQGPEFLTYFQNEAQLEKSRLLSDRFSAERPKGSFSTLEIQRTEQGDSAMYLCASSLSRENSPLHFGNGTRLTVT.

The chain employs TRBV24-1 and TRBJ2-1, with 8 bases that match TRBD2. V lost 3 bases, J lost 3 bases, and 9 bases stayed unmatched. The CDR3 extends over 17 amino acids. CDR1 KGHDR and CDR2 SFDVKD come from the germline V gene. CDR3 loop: CATSDKSGSRFYNEQFF. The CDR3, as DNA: TGTGCCACCAGTGATAAAAGCGGGAGCCGCTTCTACAATGAGCAGTTCTTC.

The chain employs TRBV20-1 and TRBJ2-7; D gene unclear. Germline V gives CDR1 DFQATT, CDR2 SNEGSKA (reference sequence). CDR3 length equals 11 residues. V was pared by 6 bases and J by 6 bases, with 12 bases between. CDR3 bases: TGCAGTGCGTTCCCGACACCCGAGCAGTACTTC. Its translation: CSAFPTPEQYF.

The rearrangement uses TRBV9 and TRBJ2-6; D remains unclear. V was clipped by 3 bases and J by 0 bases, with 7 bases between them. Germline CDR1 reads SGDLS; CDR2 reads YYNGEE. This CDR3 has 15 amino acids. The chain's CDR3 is CASSAVHSGANVLTF. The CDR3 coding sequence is TGTGCCAGCAGCGCCGTCCACTCTGGGGCCAACGTCCTGACTTTC.

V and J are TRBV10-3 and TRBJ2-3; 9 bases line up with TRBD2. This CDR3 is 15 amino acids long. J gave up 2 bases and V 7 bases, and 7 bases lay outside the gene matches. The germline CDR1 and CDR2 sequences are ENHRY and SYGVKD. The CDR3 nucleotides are TGTGCCATCAACGTAGCGGGGGCCTCCACAGATACGCAGTATTTT. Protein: CAINVAGASTDTQYF.

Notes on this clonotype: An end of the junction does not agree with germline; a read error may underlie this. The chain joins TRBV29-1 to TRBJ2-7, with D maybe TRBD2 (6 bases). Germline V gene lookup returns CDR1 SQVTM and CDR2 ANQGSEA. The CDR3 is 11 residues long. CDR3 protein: CSVEDRGSYHF. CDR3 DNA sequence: TGCAGCGTTGAAGATCGGGGGTCGTACCACTTC.

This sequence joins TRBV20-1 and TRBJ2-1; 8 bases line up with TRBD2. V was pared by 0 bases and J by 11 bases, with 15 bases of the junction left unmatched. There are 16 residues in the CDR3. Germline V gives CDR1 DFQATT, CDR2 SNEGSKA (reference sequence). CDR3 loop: CSARDKRGLANSQQFF. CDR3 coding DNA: TGCAGTGCTAGAGATAAGAGAGGACTAGCCAATTCTCAGCAGTTCTTC.

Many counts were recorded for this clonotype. The CDR3 DNA is TGTGCCACCAGTGATTGGGGTGGTCGGGAACGGGACATTCAGTACTTC. Encoded protein: CATSDWGGRERDIQYF. The chain joins TRBV24-1 to TRBJ2-4; maybe TRBD2 (5 bases). Germline V gene lookup returns CDR1 KGHDR and CDR2 SFDVKD. This CDR3 is built from 16 residues. V was trimmed by 2 bases and J by 8 bases, leaving 18 bases between them.

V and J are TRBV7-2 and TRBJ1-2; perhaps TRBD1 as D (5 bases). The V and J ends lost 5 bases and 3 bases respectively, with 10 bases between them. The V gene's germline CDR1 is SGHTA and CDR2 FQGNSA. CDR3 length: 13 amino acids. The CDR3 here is CASSQQAYYGYTF. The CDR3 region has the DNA TGTGCCAGCAGCCAACAGGCTTACTATGGCTACACCTTC.

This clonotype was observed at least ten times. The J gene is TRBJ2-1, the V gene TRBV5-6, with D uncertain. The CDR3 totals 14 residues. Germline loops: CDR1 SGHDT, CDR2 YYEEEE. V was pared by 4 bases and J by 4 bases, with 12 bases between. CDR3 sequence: CASSQWTDYNEQFF. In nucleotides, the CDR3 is TGTGCCAGCAGCCAATGGACGGATTACAATGAGCAGTTCTTC. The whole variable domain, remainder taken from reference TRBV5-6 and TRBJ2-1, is DAGVTQSPTHLIKTRGQQVTLRCSPKSGHDTVSWYQQALGQGPQFIFQYYEEEERQRGNFPDRFSGHQFPNYSSELNVNALLLGDSALYLCASSQWTDYNEQFFGPGTRLTVL.

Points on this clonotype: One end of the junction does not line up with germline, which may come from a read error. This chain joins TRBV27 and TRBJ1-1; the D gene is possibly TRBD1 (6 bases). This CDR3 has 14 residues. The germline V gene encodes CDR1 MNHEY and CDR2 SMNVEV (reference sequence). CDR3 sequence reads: CASGLKQGNTEAFF. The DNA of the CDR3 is TGTGCCAGCGGTTTGAAACAGGGTAACACTGAAGCTTTCTTT.

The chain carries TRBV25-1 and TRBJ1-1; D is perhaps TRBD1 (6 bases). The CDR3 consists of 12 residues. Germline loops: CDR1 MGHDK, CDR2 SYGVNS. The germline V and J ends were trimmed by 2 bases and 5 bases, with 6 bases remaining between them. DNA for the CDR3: TGTGCCAGCAGTGAACAGGGGACTGAAGCTTTCTTT. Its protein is CASSEQGTEAFF.

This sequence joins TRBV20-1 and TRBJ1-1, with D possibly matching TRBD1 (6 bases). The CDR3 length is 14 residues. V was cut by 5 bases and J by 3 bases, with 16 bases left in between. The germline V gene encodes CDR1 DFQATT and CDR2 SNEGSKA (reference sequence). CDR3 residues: CSAPLEGGHTEAFF. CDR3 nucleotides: TGCAGTGCTCCCTTGGAGGGGGGGCACACTGAAGCTTTCTTT.

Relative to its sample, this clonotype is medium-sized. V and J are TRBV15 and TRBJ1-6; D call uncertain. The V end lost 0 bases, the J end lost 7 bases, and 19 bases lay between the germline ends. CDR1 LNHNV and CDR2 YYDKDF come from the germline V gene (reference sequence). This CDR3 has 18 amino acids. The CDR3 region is CATSRDGTPETDNSPLHF. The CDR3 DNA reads TGTGCCACCAGCAGAGATGGAACCCCGGAGACTGACAATTCACCCCTCCACTTT.

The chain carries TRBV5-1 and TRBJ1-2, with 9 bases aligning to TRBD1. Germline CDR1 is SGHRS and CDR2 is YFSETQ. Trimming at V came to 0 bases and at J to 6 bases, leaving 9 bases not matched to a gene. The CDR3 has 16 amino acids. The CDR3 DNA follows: TGCGCCAGCAGCTTGGCGCAGGGACAGGGTGATGATGGCTACACCTTC. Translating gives CASSLAQGQGDDGYTF.

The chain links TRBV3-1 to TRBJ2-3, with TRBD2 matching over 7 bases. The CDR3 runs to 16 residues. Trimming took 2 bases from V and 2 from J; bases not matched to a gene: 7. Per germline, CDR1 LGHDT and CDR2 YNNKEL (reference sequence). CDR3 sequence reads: CASSQRTRGYTDTQYF. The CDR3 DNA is TGTGCCAGCAGCCAACGGACTAGAGGGTACACAGATACGCAGTATTTT.

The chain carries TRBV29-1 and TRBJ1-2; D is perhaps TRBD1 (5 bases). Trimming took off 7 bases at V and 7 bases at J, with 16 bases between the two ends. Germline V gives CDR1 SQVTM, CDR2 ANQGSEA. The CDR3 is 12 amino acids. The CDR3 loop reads CSGGGVMGGYTF. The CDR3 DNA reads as TGCAGCGGTGGAGGGGTTATGGGTGGCTACACCTTC.

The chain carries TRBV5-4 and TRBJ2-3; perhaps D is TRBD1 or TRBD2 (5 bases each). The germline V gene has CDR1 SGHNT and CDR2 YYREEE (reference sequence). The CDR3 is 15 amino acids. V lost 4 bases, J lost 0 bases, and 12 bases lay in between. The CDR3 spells CASSNRDLSTDTQYF. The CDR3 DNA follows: TGTGCCAGCAGCAACCGGGACCTGAGCACAGATACGCAGTATTTT.

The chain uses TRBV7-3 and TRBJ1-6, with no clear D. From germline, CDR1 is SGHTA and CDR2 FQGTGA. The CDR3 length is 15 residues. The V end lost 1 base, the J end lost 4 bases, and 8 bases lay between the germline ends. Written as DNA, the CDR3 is TGTGCCAGCAGCTTAAGGGCAGAATATAATTCACCCCTCCACTTT. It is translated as CASSLRAEYNSPLHF. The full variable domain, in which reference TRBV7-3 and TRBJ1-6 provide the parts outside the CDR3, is GAGVSQTPSNKVTEKGKYVELRCDPISGHTALYWYRQSLGQGPEFLIYFQGTGAADDSGLPNDRFFAVRPEGSVSTLKIQRTERGDSAVYLCASSLRAEYNSPLHFGNGTRLTVT.

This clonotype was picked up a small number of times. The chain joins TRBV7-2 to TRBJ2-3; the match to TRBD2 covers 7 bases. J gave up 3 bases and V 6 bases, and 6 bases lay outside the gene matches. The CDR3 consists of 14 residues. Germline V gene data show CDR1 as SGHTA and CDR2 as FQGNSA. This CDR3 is CASRVGLGTDTQYF. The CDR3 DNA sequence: TGTGCCAGCAGGGTAGGACTAGGGACAGATACGCAGTATTTT.

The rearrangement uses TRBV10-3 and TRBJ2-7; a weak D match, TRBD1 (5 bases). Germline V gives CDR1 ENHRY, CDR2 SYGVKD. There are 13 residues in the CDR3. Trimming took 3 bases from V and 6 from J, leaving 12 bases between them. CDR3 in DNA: TGTGCCATCAGTGATAATCAGGGATCCGAGCAGTACTTC. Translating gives CAISDNQGSEQYF.

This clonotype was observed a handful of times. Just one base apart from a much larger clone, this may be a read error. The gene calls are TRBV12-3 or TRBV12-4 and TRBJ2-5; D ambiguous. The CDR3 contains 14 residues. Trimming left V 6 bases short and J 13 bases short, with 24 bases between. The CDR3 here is CASSPLLGPEDRYF. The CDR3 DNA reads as TGTGCCAGCAGCCCACTCCTAGGCCCCGAAGACCGGTACTTC.

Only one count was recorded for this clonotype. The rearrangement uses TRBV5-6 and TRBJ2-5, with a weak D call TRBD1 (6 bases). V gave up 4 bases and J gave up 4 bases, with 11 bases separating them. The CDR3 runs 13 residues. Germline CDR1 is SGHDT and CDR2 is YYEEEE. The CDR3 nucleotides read TGTGCCAGCAGCACACAGGGTCTAGAGACCCAGTACTTC. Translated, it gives CASSTQGLETQYF.

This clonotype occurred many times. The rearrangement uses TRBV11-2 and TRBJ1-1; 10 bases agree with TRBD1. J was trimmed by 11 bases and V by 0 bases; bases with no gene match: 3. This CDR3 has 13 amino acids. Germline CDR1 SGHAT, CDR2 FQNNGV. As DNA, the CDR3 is TGTGCCAGCAGCTTAGATCCGGGACAGGGGGCTTTCTTT. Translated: CASSLDPGQGAFF. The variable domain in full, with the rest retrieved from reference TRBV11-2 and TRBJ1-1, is EAGVAQSPRYKIIEKRQSVAFWCNPISGHATLYWYQQILGQGPKLLIQFQNNGVVDDSQLPKDRFSAERLKGVDSTLKIQPAKLEDSAVYLCASSLDPGQGAFFGQGTRLTVV.

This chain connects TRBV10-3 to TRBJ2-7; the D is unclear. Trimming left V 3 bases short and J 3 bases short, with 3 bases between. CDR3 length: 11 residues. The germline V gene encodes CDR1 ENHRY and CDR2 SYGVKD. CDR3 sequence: CAISELYEQYF. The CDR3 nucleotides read TGTGCCATCAGTGAACTCTACGAGCAGTACTTC.

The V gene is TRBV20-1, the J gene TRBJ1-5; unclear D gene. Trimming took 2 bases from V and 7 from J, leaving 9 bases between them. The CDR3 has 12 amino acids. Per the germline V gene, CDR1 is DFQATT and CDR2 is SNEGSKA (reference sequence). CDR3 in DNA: TGCAGTGCTAGATCTGGCGGCCAGCCCCAGCATTTT. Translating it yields CSARSGGQPQHF.

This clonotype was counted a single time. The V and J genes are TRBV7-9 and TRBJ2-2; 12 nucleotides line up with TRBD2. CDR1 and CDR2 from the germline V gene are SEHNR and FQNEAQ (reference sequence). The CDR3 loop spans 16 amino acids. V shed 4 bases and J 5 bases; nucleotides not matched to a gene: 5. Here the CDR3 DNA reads TGTGCCAGCAGCTCCACTAGCGGGAGGCGTACCGGGGAGCTGTTTTTT. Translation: CASSSTSGRRTGELFF. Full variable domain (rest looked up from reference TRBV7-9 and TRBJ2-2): DTGVSQNPRHKITKRGQNVTFRCDPISEHNRLYWYRQTLGQGPEFLTYFQNEAQLEKSRLLSDRFSAERPKGSFSTLEIQRTEQGDSAMYLCASSSTSGRRTGELFFGEGSRLTVL.